The subject of this entry is one TCR beta chain. Its antigen is unidentified. These data come from a study of T-cell memory formation after mild COVID-19. UMIs and sample barcodes were carried by the TCR alpha and TCR beta cDNA libraries that 5'RACE produced using constant-segment primers. From the 5' RACE reads, TCRdb called clonotypes with MiXCR, one entry per CDR3 protein. The data show 350,000 to 500,000 distinct CDR3 sequences, about a quarter seen once. Study results and caveats: Whereas later expanders leaned CD4+, clones contracting day 15 to 85 showed a balanced CD4/CD8 makeup.

Sequencing was done on a sample of PBMCs or a T cell subset sorted from them (not recorded which). The clonotype was recovered from an adult woman who had mild COVID-19 (a few samples of this study predate the infection). Cell type and time point are not known.

This CDR3 is CASSRGTSDTYEQYF. CDR3 nucleotide sequence: TGTGCCAGCAGTCGGGGGACTAGCGATACCTACGAGCAGTACTTC. The genes are TRBV21-1 and TRBJ2-7; the DNA was not used to check the table's D call, TRBD2. TRBV21-1 is a pseudogene locus. CDR3 length: 15 residues.